Presented here are 18 T cell receptor beta chains from one specimen sequenced in a study of blood T cell repertoires in COVID-19. The method was immunoSEQ multiplex PCR; TCRdb's version includes in-frame clones alone and lacks a portion of them. Of about 120,000 clones in the sample, approximately 81% were seen once. What was sequenced was peripheral blood. Receptors were obtained from a woman older than 75 with acute or convalescent COVID-19.

The chain employs TRBV5-4 and TRBJ2-3; possible D gene TRBD2, 6 bases. The CDR3 sequence is 14 residues long. V was pared by 3 bases and J by 4 bases, with 12 bases between. The germline V gene encodes CDR1 SGHNT and CDR2 YYREEE (reference sequence). The DNA for the CDR3 is TGTGCCAGCAGCTCTCGTTCTAGCGCAGATACGCAGTATTTT. Protein product: CASSSRSSADTQYF.

The V gene is TRBV7-6, the J gene TRBJ2-5, with TRBD2 matching over 8 bases. The J segment lost 4 bases and the V segment lost 2 bases, leaving 6 bases of the junction unmatched. This CDR3 is built from 15 residues. From germline, CDR1 is SGHVS and CDR2 FNYEAQ. The CDR3 DNA reads as TGTGCCAGCAGCTTAATGGCGGGGGGAGGAGAGACCCAGTACTTC. This translates into CASSLMAGGGETQYF.

The chain recombines TRBV3-1 (or the pseudogene TRBV3-2) with TRBJ2-1; 8 bases match TRBD2. From germline, CDR1 is LGHDT and CDR2 YNNKEL (reference sequence). The CDR3 covers 16 residues. V trimming: 0 bases; J trimming: 7 bases; junction bases outside the gene matches: 8. CDR3 residues: CASSQDSGGRGNEQFF. CDR3 coding DNA: TGTGCCAGCAGCCAAGACTCGGGAGGGCGGGGGAATGAGCAGTTCTTC.

In this sample, this clone turned up a few times. This chain connects TRBV9 to TRBJ1-3, with 7 bases fitting TRBD1. Germline V gene lookup returns CDR1 SGDLS and CDR2 YYNGEE. With 5 bases clipped from V and 4 bases from J, the junction kept 9 bases outside the gene matches. This CDR3 has 15 residues. For the CDR3, the DNA is TGTGCCAGCAGTAAAGGACAGGTAGTAGGAAACACCATATATTTT. Protein sequence: CASSKGQVVGNTIYF.

Notes on this clone: Other DNA sequences in this specimen translate into the identical CDR3. The rearrangement uses TRBV18 and TRBJ1-3, with D unresolved. The germline V gene encodes CDR1 KGHSH and CDR2 LQKENI. This CDR3 is 12 amino acids long. Trimming took 3 bases from V and 4 from J, leaving 4 bases between them. The CDR3 reads CASSPEGNTIYF. The CDR3 coding sequence is TGTGCCAGCTCACCGGAGGGAAACACCATATATTTT.

V usage is TRBV7-2 and J usage is TRBJ2-3; D uncertain. Trimming pared 3 bases from V and 0 bases from J, leaving 7 bases between. The CDR3 has 14 amino acids. Germline assignment: CDR1 SGHTA and CDR2 FQGNSA. CDR3 bases: TGTGCCAGCAGCTTTGAGTCTAGCACAGATACGCAGTATTTT. Its translation is CASSFESSTDTQYF.

The table lists this clone with a few counts. This sequence joins TRBV19 and TRBJ2-3; a weak D match, TRBD2 (6 bases). The CDR3 contains 13 residues. Germline V lookup: CDR1 LNHDA, CDR2 SQIVND (reference sequence). Trimming took 7 bases from V and 4 from J, leaving 12 bases between them. Here the CDR3 reads CASKLGGADTQYF. CDR3 bases: TGTGCCAGTAAACTCGGAGGGGCAGATACGCAGTATTTT.

The chain carries TRBV10-3 and TRBJ1-3; D unresolved. Germline V lookup: CDR1 ENHRY, CDR2 SYGVKD. The V end was cut by 3 bases, the J end by 2 bases, with 5 bases between. The CDR3 has 13 amino acids. The CDR3 sequence is CAISETPGNTIYF. CDR3 DNA: TGTGCCATCAGTGAAACTCCTGGAAACACCATATATTTT.

In its sample, this clone was seen a few times. This chain connects TRBV10-3 to TRBJ1-2; TRBD1 matches at 8 bases. The ends lost 10 bases at V and 3 bases at J; junction bases unmatched: 7. There are 13 residues in the CDR3. Germline CDR1 is ENHRY and CDR2 is SYGVKD. CDR3: CATGAGGDYGYTF. The CDR3 nucleotides are TGTGCCACCGGGGCAGGGGGCGACTATGGCTACACCTTC.

The chain has TRBV7-3 and TRBJ2-5; 7 bases align to TRBD1. V trimming: 0 bases; J trimming: 5 bases; junction bases outside the gene matches: 9. The V gene's germline CDR1 is SGHTA and CDR2 FQGTGA. This CDR3 is 16 amino acids long. The CDR3 coding sequence is TGTGCCAGCAGCTTAACGAACGAAGGACAGGTCGAGACCCAGTACTTC. Amino acids: CASSLTNEGQVETQYF.

The rearrangement uses TRBV5-1 and TRBJ2-5, with D maybe TRBD1 (5 bases). The length of the CDR3 is 14 residues. The V end was cut by 2 bases, the J end by 3 bases, with 11 bases between. Germline CDR1 and CDR2: SGHRS and YFSETQ. Written as DNA, the CDR3 is TGCGCCAGCAGCTTACAAGACAGAGAAGAGACCCAGTACTTC. The encoded protein is CASSLQDREETQYF.

This clone occurred once. The J gene is TRBJ2-7, the V gene TRBV4-2; D might be TRBD1 (7 bases). The ends were cut back, 4 bases at V and 3 bases at J, with 16 bases in the middle. Germline V lookup: CDR1 LGHNA, CDR2 YNFKEQ. This CDR3 spans 15 amino acids. The CDR3 DNA follows: TGTGCCAGCAGCCTCGACGCGGGACAGTACTACGAGCAGTACTTC. It encodes CASSLDAGQYYEQYF.

This clone appeared a few times. V is TRBV5-4 and J is TRBJ2-5; 7 positions match TRBD1. The CDR3 loop spans 16 amino acids. Losses at the gene ends were 4 bases for V and 2 bases for J; bases not matched to a gene: 11. From germline, CDR1 is SGHNT and CDR2 YYREEE (reference sequence). CDR3 DNA sequence: TGTGCCAGCAGCAGATCTCCGGGACAGCAACAAGAGACCCAGTACTTC. Residues: CASSRSPGQQQETQYF.

V usage is TRBV19 and J usage is TRBJ1-2; 9 positions match TRBD1. V lost 7 bases to trimming and J lost 3 bases; unmatched junction nucleotides: 9. The CDR3 has 15 residues. CDR1 is LNHDA, CDR2 SQIVND, per germline (reference sequence). The CDR3 loop reads CASKGQGETYYGYTF. Here the CDR3 DNA reads TGTGCCAGTAAGGGACAGGGAGAGACTTACTATGGCTACACCTTC.

The chain combines TRBV5-6 with TRBJ2-2; TRBD1 matches at 7 bases. Germline-derived CDR1 and CDR2 are SGHDT and YYEEEE. The V segment lost 1 base and the J segment 7 bases; nucleotides outside the gene matches: 4. The length of the CDR3 is 14 residues. The CDR3 reads CASSLPGGVGELFF. DNA for the CDR3: TGTGCCAGCAGCTTGCCAGGGGGTGTCGGGGAGCTGTTTTTT.

J is TRBJ2-2 and V is TRBV19; no clear D gene. V was trimmed by 4 bases and J by 2 bases, leaving 5 bases between them. The CDR3 runs to 13 residues. Looked up from germline, CDR1 is LNHDA and CDR2 is SQIVND (reference sequence). The CDR3 region is CASSTGNTGELFF. The CDR3, as DNA: TGTGCCAGTAGTACAGGAAACACCGGGGAGCTGTTTTTT.

The chain is built from TRBV25-1 and TRBJ1-3; D possibly corresponds to TRBD1 (6 bases). V shed 1 base and J shed 0 bases, with 7 bases lying between them. Germline lookup yields CDR1 MGHDK and CDR2 SYGVNS. This CDR3 region has 15 residues. The CDR3 reads CASSEFRGSGNTIYF. The CDR3 nucleotides are TGTGCCAGCAGTGAATTCAGGGGCTCTGGAAACACCATATATTTT. The complete variable domain, with remaining parts taken from reference TRBV25-1 and TRBJ1-3, reads EADIYQTPRYLVIGTGKKITLECSQTMGHDKMYWYQQDPGMELHLIHYSYGVNSTEKGDLSSESTVSRIRTEHFPLTLESARPSHTSQYLCASSEFRGSGNTIYFGEGSWLTVV.

The rearrangement links TRBV4-3 to TRBJ2-5; D gene ambiguous. Trimming stripped 3 bases from V and 4 bases from J, with 12 bases between. Germline V gene data show CDR1 as LGHNA and CDR2 as YSLEER. This CDR3 comprises 14 residues. The CDR3 nucleotides read TGCGCCAGCAGCCAGCGCCACGAAGCAGAGACCCAGTACTTC. Its translation is CASSQRHEAETQYF.